This T cell receptor (beta chain) was identified during a study of control samples from healthy donors and cancer patients. Profiling relied on immunoSEQ multiplex PCR, and the TCRdb table lists in-frame clones only, not all of them. The table has 260,000 or so clones, about four fifths seen once. The V end was cut by 5 bases, the J end by 8 bases, with 15 bases between. CDR3 size: 13 residues. Looked up from germline, CDR1 is LNHDA and CDR2 is SQIVND (reference sequence). The TCR sequence derives from a woman in her sixties or seventies with lung cancer. Input material: PBMCs. The J gene is TRBJ1-2, the V gene TRBV19, with a possible D match to TRBD1 (5 bases). CDR3 loop: CASSSGRVFGYTF. The DNA for the CDR3 is TGTGCCAGTAGTTCGGGCAGGGTTTTCGGCTACACCTTC.